Below, 12 T cell receptor beta chains from the same sample are listed, as sequenced in a study of technical replicates of blood from a handful of donors. This table comes from immunoSEQ multiplex PCR, and its TCRdb copy is limited to in-frame clones, with some not included. Of 74,000 or so clones detected, 95% to 97% appear once; the ten largest clones hold 0.2%. The sequencing sample was made of T cells isolated from PBMCs. Source of these receptors: a human donor in good health.

J is TRBJ2-7 and V is TRBV7-9; D might be TRBD1 (6 bases). Germline V gene sequence: CDR1 SEHNR, CDR2 FQNEAQ (reference sequence). The CDR3 has 15 amino acids. Trimming removed 4 bases at V and 4 bases at J, with 17 bases between. CDR3 protein: CASSSDRDTHYEQYF. In nucleotides, the CDR3 is TGTGCCAGCAGCTCAGACCGGGACACCCATTACGAGCAGTACTTC.

The chain couples TRBV7-2 to TRBJ1-6, with D possibly matching TRBD1 (5 bases). This CDR3 comprises 16 residues. Trimming shortened V by 4 bases and J by 1 base, and 11 bases separated the two germline ends. Germline V gene data show CDR1 as SGHTA and CDR2 as FQGNSA. CDR3 residues: CASSSREGSYNSPLHF. The CDR3 nucleotides are TGTGCCAGCAGCTCCAGGGAGGGATCCTATAATTCACCCCTCCACTTT. Looking up the rest from reference TRBV7-2 and TRBJ1-6 gives the full variable domain: GAGVSQSPSNKVTEKGKDVELRCDPISGHTALYWYRQSLGQGLEFLIYFQGNSAPDKSGLPSDRFSAERTGGSVSTLTIQRTQQEDSAVYLCASSSREGSYNSPLHFGNGTRLTVT.

The chain recombines TRBV25-1 with TRBJ2-1; D perhaps matches TRBD1 (5 bases). Germline lookup yields CDR1 MGHDK and CDR2 SYGVNS. This CDR3 spans 16 amino acids. Deletions cut 2 bases from V and 4 bases from J, with 15 bases between. The CDR3 sequence: CASSELLGVLYNEQFF. CDR3 nucleotide sequence: TGTGCCAGCAGTGAACTTCTAGGGGTCCTGTACAATGAGCAGTTCTTC.

This clone was detected only once. The chain uses TRBV6-1 and TRBJ2-1; D is undetermined. CDR1 is MNHNS, CDR2 SASEGT, per germline. The V and J ends lost 2 bases and 4 bases respectively, with 3 bases between them. This CDR3 contains 12 residues. CDR3 DNA: TGTGCCAGCAGTGAACGGTACAATGAGCAGTTCTTC. It is translated as CASSERYNEQFF.

The rearrangement links TRBV7-8 to TRBJ2-3; D unclear. V gave up 5 bases and J gave up 6 bases, with 9 bases separating them. Germline CDR1 SGHVS, CDR2 FQNEAQ. The CDR3 is 12 residues long. The CDR3, as DNA: TGTGCCAGCAGCCCGAGTTCGGATACGCAGTATTTT. Residues: CASSPSSDTQYF.

The V call is TRBV5-6, the J call TRBJ2-3, with TRBD2 matching 13 bases. Germline V lookup: CDR1 SGHDT, CDR2 YYEEEE. This CDR3 is 15 amino acids long. V lost 4 bases and J lost 8; bases outside the gene matches: 7. CDR3 nucleotides: TGTGCCAGCAGCAATCCCAGGACTAGCGGGAGTACGCAGTATTTT. Translation gives CASSNPRTSGSTQYF.

V gene TRBV18 combines with J gene TRBJ2-7; 7 bases map to TRBD2. The CDR3 has 13 residues. The V gene's germline CDR1 is KGHSH and CDR2 LQKENI. The trim removed 0 bases at V and 6 bases at J, leaving 2 bases unmatched. CDR3 DNA sequence: TGTGCCAGCTCACCACCGGGGAGGGGCGAGCAGTACTTC. Its translation is CASSPPGRGEQYF. The variable domain in full, with the rest retrieved from reference TRBV18 and TRBJ2-7, is NAGVMQNPRHLVRRRGQEARLRCSPMKGHSHVYWYRQLPEEGLKFMVYLQKENIIDESGMPKERFSAEFPKEGPSILRIQQVVRGDSAAYFCASSPPGRGEQYFGPGTRLTVT.

This sequence joins TRBV5-1 and TRBJ1-2; 7 bases fit TRBD1. The ends lost 4 bases at V and 6 bases at J; junction bases unmatched: 9. Germline V CDR1 and CDR2: SGHRS, YFSETQ. The CDR3 extends over 14 amino acids. CDR3 sequence reads: CASSADRVYDGYTF. DNA for the CDR3: TGCGCCAGCAGCGCCGACAGGGTCTACGATGGCTACACCTTC.

This chain connects TRBV5-1 to TRBJ2-1; maybe TRBD2 (5 bases). Trimming took off 4 bases at V and 8 bases at J, with 16 bases between the two ends. Germline assignment: CDR1 SGHRS and CDR2 YFSETQ. This CDR3 contains 14 residues. In DNA form, the CDR3 reads TGCGCCAGCAGCCGGAACGGGGTCTCGGATGAGCAGTTCTTC. Protein: CASSRNGVSDEQFF. Complete variable domain (other parts from reference TRBV5-1 and TRBJ2-1): KAGVTQTPRYLIKTRGQQVTLSCSPISGHRSVSWYQQTPGQGLQFLFEYFSETQRNKGNFPGRFSGRQFSNSRSEMNVSTLELGDSALYLCASSRNGVSDEQFFGPGTRLTVL.

The CDR3 is CASSPYSGGHYEQYF. The CDR3 DNA reads TGTGCCAGCAGCCCATATAGCGGGGGCCACTACGAGCAGTACTTC. This chain uses TRBV4-2 with TRBJ2-7; 9 bases fit TRBD2. The germline V gene encodes CDR1 LGHNA and CDR2 YNFKEQ. V shed 4 bases, J shed 3 bases, and the junction held 7 bases outside the gene matches. This CDR3 has 15 amino acids.

The J gene is TRBJ1-2, the V gene TRBV6-5, with 7 nucleotides matching TRBD1. V shed 2 bases, J shed 7 bases, and the junction held 4 bases outside the gene matches. CDR1 and CDR2 from the germline V gene are MNHEY and SVGAGI. The CDR3 extends over 13 amino acids. CDR3 DNA: TGTGCCAGCAGTTACGGACAGGAGCGTGGCTACACCTTC. Amino acids: CASSYGQERGYTF.

The DNA of the CDR3 is TGTGCCAGCAGTGGGGGACAGGGAGGTGCCGGGGAGCTGTTTTTT. Translating it yields CASSGGQGGAGELFF. The chain links TRBV28 to TRBJ2-2; TRBD1 aligns across 9 bases. The V gene's germline CDR1 is MDHEN and CDR2 SYDVKM. Germline trimming cut 5 bases from V and 6 bases from J; bases unmatched to any gene: 7. The CDR3 runs to 15 residues.